This is a list of T cell receptor beta chains from one sample in a study of post-analysis software for immune sequencing data. TCRdb reprocessed the PCR reads via MiXCR and lists one record per CDR3 protein. The table lists roughly 800,000 distinct CDR3 sequences, about 32% of them singletons, with 0.56% in the top ten. Specimen: blood. The receptors derive from a girl aged 5 to 17 with multiple sclerosis. CDR3s include the opening cysteine and the closing phenylalanine or tryptophan. Fields, in order: J gene, D gene, V gene, clone size, CDR3 DNA, CDR3 protein. D genes are given only for firm matches. Not every row has a clone size; where given, it reads once, few, many or a size class.

>TRBJ2-1|.|TRBV11-2|.
TGTGCCAGCAGCTCAGGGAGCGGTTGGACGGGGCGTGGGTTCTTC
CASSSGSGWTGRGFF
>TRBJ1-4|.|TRBV5-1|.
TGCGCCAGCAGTTCCAGGGGAAGTGGAACTAATGAAAAACTGTTTTTT
CASSSRGSGTNEKLFF
>TRBJ2-1|.|TRBV28|few
TGTGCCAGCCTTCAGGGGGGGAATGAGCAGTTCTTC
CASLQGGNEQFF
>TRBJ2-7|TRBD2|TRBV20-1|.
TGCAGTGCTTCAAGACTAGCGGTGAGCTCCTACGAGCAGTACTTC
CSASRLAVSSYEQYF
>TRBJ1-1|.|TRBV28|.
TGTGCCAGCAAAACCATCGCTGAAGCTTTCTTT
CASKTIAEAFF
>TRBJ1-4|.|TRBV20-1|.
TGCAGTGCGCAGGACCACCGGAGAGATGAAAAACTGTTTTTT
CSAQDHRRDEKLFF
>TRBJ2-7|TRBD2|TRBV6-5|.
TGTGCCAGCAGTACCCGACTAGCGGGAGCCTACGAGCAGTACTTC
CASSTRLAGAYEQYF
>TRBJ1-2|.|TRBV5-1|.
TGCGCCAGCAGCAACCGGGACTTCGACTCCTATGGCTACACCTTC
CASSNRDFDSYGYTF
>TRBJ1-2|.|TRBV7-9|few
TGTGCCAGCAGCCCCGGGGCCCTTACCTATGGCTACACCTTC
CASSPGALTYGYTF
>TRBJ1-2|.|TRBV4-2|.
TGTGCCAGCAGCCAAGGTTTAGGGCAGGCGTACACCTTC
CASSQGLGQAYTF
>TRBJ2-5|TRBD1|TRBV5-1|few
TGCGCCAGCAGCTTACAGGGGGGCCCCCAAGAGACCCAGTACTTC
CASSLQGGPQETQYF
>TRBJ2-7|TRBD1|TRBV6-2/TRBV6-3|.
TGTGCCAGCAGTAGACAGGGGATAGAGCAGTACTTC
CASSRQGIEQYF
>TRBJ2-3|.|TRBV5-1|few
TGCGCCAGCAGCCCCTATGGGACAGATACGCAGTATTTT
CASSPYGTDTQYF
>TRBJ1-2|TRBD1|TRBV4-1|few
TGCGCCAGCAGCCAAGAAGGGTCGACAGGGGGATGGTATGGCTACACCTTC
CASSQEGSTGGWYGYTF
>TRBJ2-6|TRBD1|TRBV20-1|few
TGCAGTGCCCTTGACAGGGGCTCTGGGGCCAACGTCCTGACTTTC
CSALDRGSGANVLTF
>TRBJ1-1|.|TRBV5-4|few
TGTGCCAGCAGCTTGAATGACCGGGAAGCTTTCTTT
CASSLNDREAFF
>TRBJ2-3|.|TRBV5-1|.
TGCGCCAGTAGCCTCAAGGCGGGGGCCACAGATACGCAGTATTTT
CASSLKAGATDTQYF